This TCR beta chain derives from a study of patients and donors after allogeneic stem cell transplantation. There are 15 residues in the CDR3. Germline V gene data show CDR1 as SGHDN and CDR2 as FVKESK. V was pared by 0 bases and J by 4 bases, with 5 bases of the junction left unmatched. TCRdb fed the RT-PCR reads into MiXCR, producing one record per CDR3 protein. The sample has fewer than 200,000 distinct CDR3 sequences, roughly 31% seen once; the top ten hold under 3.5%. The chain combines TRBV14 with TRBJ2-5; 7 positions agree with TRBD2. The sequenced sample consisted of blood, either unsorted or a sorted T cell fraction (not recorded which). The sequence was collected from a human donor who was either an allogeneic HSCT recipient or a stem cell or donor lymphocyte infusion donor (not recorded which). It is not recorded whose cells these are; they may come from a transplant donor. Here the CDR3 DNA reads TGTGCCAGCAGCCAAGATGTTGGCGGGAGAGAGACCCAGTACTTC. The encoded protein is CASSQDVGGRETQYF.